Listed below are T cell receptor beta chains from one sample, sequenced in a study of cytomegalovirus exposure and HLA in healthy donors. TCRdb's copy holds only in-frame clones and misses some; the assay was immunoSEQ multiplex PCR. The data show approximately 150,000 clones, about 80% seen once. What was sequenced was PBMCs. The receptors were gathered from a woman under 30 in good health and CMV-seropositive. Each CDR3 is given with its conserved first and last residue. The D gene is left open where the match is weak. The listing skips clone size in some rows; elsewhere it reads once, few, many or a size class.

d_gene,v_gene,j_gene,abundance,CDR3aa,CDR3nt
-,TRBV10-3,TRBJ1-2,-,CATRGQRDGYTF,TGTGCCACCAGGGGTCAGCGGGACGGCTACACCTTC
-,TRBV5-1,TRBJ2-1,-,CASSSNTGKDEQFF,TGCGCCAGCAGCTCCAACACGGGAAAGGATGAGCAGTTCTTC
-,TRBV5-6,TRBJ1-3,once,CASSLSSRLSGNTIYF,TGTGCCAGCAGCTTGTCAAGCAGACTCTCTGGAAACACCATATATTTT
TRBD1,TRBV7-2,TRBJ1-2,-,CASSLATGVGYTF,TGTGCCAGCAGCTTAGCGACAGGGGTTGGCTACACCTTC
-,TRBV13,TRBJ1-1,-,CASSRTVNTEAFF,TGTGCCAGCAGCCGCACAGTGAACACTGAAGCTTTCTTT
TRBD2,TRBV9,TRBJ2-5,-,CASSVDVSGGLQETQYF,TGTGCCAGCAGCGTAGATGTTAGCGGGGGCCTACAAGAGACCCAGTACTTC
TRBD2,TRBV10-3,TRBJ2-1,-,CAISDPSGASYNEQFF,TGTGCCATCAGTGACCCGAGCGGGGCCTCCTACAATGAGCAGTTCTTC
TRBD1,TRBV10-3,TRBJ1-6,-,CAISESDRGAYNSPLHF,TGTGCCATCAGTGAGAGTGACAGGGGCGCCTATAATTCACCCCTCCACTTT
-,TRBV4-1,TRBJ2-7,-,CASSQVRYYEQYF,TGCGCCAGCAGCCAAGTGCGGTATTACGAGCAGTACTTC
TRBD2,TRBV4-2,TRBJ2-1,-,CASSQDLEAGGPGNEQFF,TGTGCCAGCAGCCAAGATCTTGAAGCGGGGGGGCCGGGGAATGAGCAGTTCTTC
-,TRBV7-9,TRBJ1-5,-,CASSLAAGSNQPQHF,TGTGCCAGCAGCTTGGCCGCGGGAAGCAATCAGCCCCAGCATTTT
TRBD1,TRBV19,TRBJ1-2,once,CASRLTGLTYGYTF,TGTGCCAGTAGATTGACAGGGCTTACCTATGGCTACACCTTC
TRBD1,TRBV4-1,TRBJ2-5,-,CASSQGGTGYQETQYF,TGCGCCAGCAGCCAAGGGGGGACAGGGTACCAAGAGACCCAGTACTTC
TRBD1,TRBV7-8,TRBJ1-4,-,CASSVNRGLGEKLFF,TGTGCCAGCAGCGTTAACAGGGGGCTGGGTGAAAAACTGTTTTTT
-,TRBV6-5,TRBJ2-7,-,CASSYAQGGSEQYF,TGTGCCAGCAGTTACGCCCAGGGGGGTAGCGAGCAGTACTTC
TRBD1,TRBV14,TRBJ2-7,-,CASSQEDRGIYEQYF,TGTGCCAGCAGCCAAGAGGACAGGGGAATCTACGAGCAGTACTTC
TRBD2,TRBV6-1,TRBJ2-1,-,CACGLAGGFF,TGTGCCTGCGGCCTAGCGGGGGGGTTCTTC
-,TRBV19,TRBJ2-7,-,CASSPRQVPEQYF,TGTGCCAGTAGTCCCCGACAGGTTCCCGAGCAGTACTTC
TRBD1,TRBV5-1,TRBJ2-7,few,CASTQDRAEQYF,TGCGCCAGCACCCAGGACAGGGCCGAGCAGTACTTC
TRBD1,TRBV15,TRBJ1-4,-,CATSSVWMGTVNEKLFF,TGTGCCACCAGCAGCGTTTGGATGGGGACAGTTAATGAAAAACTGTTTTTT
-,TRBV30,TRBJ2-1,-,CAWSPAAGQRYEQFF,TGTGCCTGGAGTCCGGCGGCGGGACAGCGTTATGAGCAGTTCTTC
TRBD1,TRBV28,TRBJ1-6,few,CASSPWGQKNSPLHF,TGTGCCAGCAGCCCCTGGGGACAGAAGAATTCACCCCTCCACTTT
TRBD1,TRBV30,TRBJ1-1,-,CAWRTGGTEAFF,TGTGCCTGGAGAACAGGGGGCACTGAAGCTTTCTTT
TRBD1,TRBV7-7,TRBJ2-7,-,CASSAGTGHEQYF,TGTGCCAGCAGCGCCGGGACAGGGCACGAGCAGTACTTC
-,TRBV30,TRBJ1-1,-,CAWSVVGARRTEAFF,TGTGCCTGGAGTGTCGTAGGGGCTAGGCGAACTGAAGCTTTCTTT
-,TRBV5-1,TRBJ2-7,-,CASSRERGSSYEQYF,TGCGCCAGCAGCCGTGAACGGGGTTCTTCCTACGAGCAGTACTTC
-,TRBV2,TRBJ2-1,-,CASRPGGSYNEQFF,TGTGCCAGCAGACCCGGCGGGTCCTACAATGAGCAGTTCTTC